This T cell receptor beta chain was obtained from a study of blood T cell repertoires in COVID-19. Study-level information: Researchers got acute and convalescent COVID-19 samples from the United States, Italy and Spain. Nucleic acid was either cDNA or gDNA, and it came from T cells, B-cell-depleted T cells, or PBMCs.

Authors' data handling: How many nucleated cells were present was estimated from reference gene primer amplification. Assay used: immunoSEQ multiplex PCR; TCRdb lists only in-frame clones, some missing. For V, J and clone size, that table is used; D and trimming come from the DNA. The sample has fewer than 200,000 clones, approximately 90% seen once; the top ten hold 4.5% to 5%. J lost 2 bases, V lost 6 bases, and 8 bases had no gene match. CDR1 and CDR2 from the germline V gene are MDHEN and SYDVKM. This CDR3 contains 15 residues. The Seattle patients joined while their infection was active and were tracked longitudinally afterward.

Specimen: peripheral blood. The TCR sequence derives from a man aged 18 to 29 with COVID-19, enrolled during active disease. The chain has TRBV28 and TRBJ2-7; 9 bases are a match to TRBD1. Written as DNA, the CDR3 is TGTGCCAGCAGACTGACCGGGACAGGGCCCTACGAGCAGTACTTC. Translating gives CASRLTGTGPYEQYF.